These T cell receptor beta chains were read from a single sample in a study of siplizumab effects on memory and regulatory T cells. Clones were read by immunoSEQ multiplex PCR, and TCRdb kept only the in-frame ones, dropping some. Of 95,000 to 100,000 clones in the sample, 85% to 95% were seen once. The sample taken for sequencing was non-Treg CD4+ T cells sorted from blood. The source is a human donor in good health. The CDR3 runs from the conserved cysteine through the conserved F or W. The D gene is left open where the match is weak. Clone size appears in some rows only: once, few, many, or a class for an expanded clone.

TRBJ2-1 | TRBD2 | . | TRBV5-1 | CASNGLAGAWEQFF | TGCGCCAGCAACGGACTAGCGGGAGCGTGGGAGCAGTTCTTC
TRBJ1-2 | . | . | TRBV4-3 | CASSQGGRGDYGYTF | TGCGCCAGCAGCCAAGGAGGGAGGGGCGACTATGGCTACACCTTC
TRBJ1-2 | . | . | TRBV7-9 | CASSLARADYGYTF | TGTGCCAGCAGCTTGGCCAGGGCGGACTATGGCTACACCTTC
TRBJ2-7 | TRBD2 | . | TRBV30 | CAWSVKGLRSYEQYF | TGTGCCTGGAGTGTAAAGGGACTACGCTCCTACGAGCAGTACTTC
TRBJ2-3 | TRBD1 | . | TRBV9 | CASSVSWTGLTDTQYF | TGTGCCAGCAGCGTCAGCTGGACAGGACTCACAGATACGCAGTATTTT
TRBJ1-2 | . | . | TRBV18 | CASSPLPVTNYDGYTF | TGTGCCAGCTCACCACTTCCGGTTACTAACTATGATGGCTACACCTTC
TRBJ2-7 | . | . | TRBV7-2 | CASSPPSSGPGGEQYF | TGTGCCAGCAGCCCCCCCTCGTCCGGGCCCGGCGGCGAGCAGTACTTC
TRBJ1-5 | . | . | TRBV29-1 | CSVGSGGQPQHF | TGCAGCGTTGGTTCCGGTGGGCAGCCCCAGCATTTT
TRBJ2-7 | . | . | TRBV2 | CASSLTWQGEQYF | TGTGCCAGCAGCCTTACATGGCAGGGCGAGCAGTACTTC
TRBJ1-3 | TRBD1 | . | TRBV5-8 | CASSQDRVGSGNTIYF | TGTGCCAGCAGCCAGGACAGGGTGGGGTCTGGAAACACCATATATTTT
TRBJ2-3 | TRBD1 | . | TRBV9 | CASSVNEGAPPDTQYF | TGTGCCAGCAGCGTAAATGAGGGGGCCCCTCCAGATACGCAGTATTTT
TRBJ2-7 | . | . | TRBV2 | CASRGRASEQYF | TGTGCCAGCAGGGGTAGGGCTAGCGAGCAGTACTTC
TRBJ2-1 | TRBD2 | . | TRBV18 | CASSPKRLAGVNEQFF | TGTGCCAGCTCACCAAAAAGACTAGCGGGAGTCAATGAGCAGTTCTTC
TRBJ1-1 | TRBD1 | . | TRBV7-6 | CASSLLYRGKNTEAFF | TGTGCCAGCAGCTTATTGTACAGGGGGAAGAACACTGAAGCTTTCTTT
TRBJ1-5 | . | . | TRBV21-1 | CASSVTTGGQPQHF | TGTGCCAGCAGCGTCACGACAGGCGGTCAGCCCCAGCATTTT
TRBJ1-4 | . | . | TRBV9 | CASSVSAGEREKLFF | TGTGCCAGCAGCGTATCGGCAGGGGAACGTGAAAAACTGTTTTTT
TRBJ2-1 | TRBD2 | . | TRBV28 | CASSLALAGVYEQFF | TGTGCCAGCAGTTTAGCGCTAGCGGGAGTATATGAGCAGTTCTTC
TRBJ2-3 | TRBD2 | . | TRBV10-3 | CAAGSGGRTDTQYF | TGTGCCGCTGGGAGCGGCGGGAGGACAGATACGCAGTATTTT
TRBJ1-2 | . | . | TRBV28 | CASSFQGSGYTF | TGTGCCAGCAGTTTTCAGGGTTCTGGCTACACCTTC
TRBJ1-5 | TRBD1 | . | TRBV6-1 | CASSDPDRAWNQPQHF | TGTGCCAGCAGTGACCCGGACAGGGCCTGGAATCAGCCCCAGCATTTT
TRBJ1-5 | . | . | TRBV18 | CASSPRVIQPQHF | TGTGCCAGCTCACCGAGGGTTATTCAGCCCCAGCATTTT
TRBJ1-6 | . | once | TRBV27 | CASSLGRGGINSPLHF | TGTGCCAGCAGTCTGGGTCGGGGGGGAATTAATTCACCCCTCCACTTT
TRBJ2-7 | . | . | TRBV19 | CASTPAGTLEARQYF | TGTGCCAGTACGCCTGCGGGGACTTTGGAGGCCAGGCAGTACTTC
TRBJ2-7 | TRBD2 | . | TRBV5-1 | CASSSLAGDEQYF | TGCGCCAGCAGCTCATTAGCGGGTGACGAGCAGTACTTC
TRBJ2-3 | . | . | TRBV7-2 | CASSPALGADTQYF | TGTGCCAGCAGCCCCGCGCTCGGGGCAGATACGCAGTATTTT
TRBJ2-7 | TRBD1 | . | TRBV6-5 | CASRRQGSYEQYF | TGTGCCAGCAGACGACAGGGGTCCTACGAGCAGTACTTC
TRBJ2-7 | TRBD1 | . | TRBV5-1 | CASSRGQDYEQYF | TGCGCCAGCAGCAGGGGGCAAGACTACGAGCAGTACTTC
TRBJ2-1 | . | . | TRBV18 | CASSRTPGPEQFF | TGTGCCAGCTCACGGACCCCCGGGCCTGAGCAGTTCTTC
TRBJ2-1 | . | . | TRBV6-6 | CASSFTENNEQFF | TGTGCCAGCAGTTTCACCGAGAACAATGAGCAGTTCTTC
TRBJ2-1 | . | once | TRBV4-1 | CASSQGVPERSSYNEQFF | TGCGCCAGCAGCCAAGGGGTCCCAGAGCGAAGCTCCTACAATGAGCAGTTCTTC
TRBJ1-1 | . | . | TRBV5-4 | CASGEAGYTEAFF | TGTGCCAGCGGGGAGGCGGGTTACACTGAAGCTTTCTTT
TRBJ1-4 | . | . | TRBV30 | CAWSVGATNEKLFF | TGTGCCTGGAGTGTGGGAGCAACTAATGAAAAACTGTTTTTT
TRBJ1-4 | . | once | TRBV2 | CASKQRRTNEKLFF | TGTGCCAGCAAACAACGGAGGACTAATGAAAAACTGTTTTTT
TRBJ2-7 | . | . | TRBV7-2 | CASSLASSRQYF | TGTGCCAGCAGCTTGGCTTCATCTCGGCAGTACTTC
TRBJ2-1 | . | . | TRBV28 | CASSLGSFAGGNEQFF | TGTGCCAGCAGTTTGGGTTCTTTCGCCGGCGGCAATGAGCAGTTCTTC
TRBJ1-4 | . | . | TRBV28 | CASSSTWPGKLFF | TGTGCCAGCAGTTCGACATGGCCGGGAAAACTGTTTTTT
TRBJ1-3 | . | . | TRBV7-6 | CASSPIQGTGNTIYF | TGTGCCAGCAGCCCGATACAGGGAACAGGAAACACCATATATTTT
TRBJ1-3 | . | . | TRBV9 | CASSASVVTGFGSGNTIYF | TGTGCCAGCAGCGCCTCAGTCGTGACGGGCTTTGGATCTGGAAACACCATATATTTT
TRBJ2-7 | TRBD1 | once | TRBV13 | CASSFSFLGQAYEQYF | TGTGCCAGCAGCTTCTCCTTCTTGGGACAGGCTTACGAGCAGTACTTC
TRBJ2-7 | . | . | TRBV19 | CASSNDFPPYEQYF | TGTGCCAGTAGTAACGACTTCCCGCCCTACGAGCAGTACTTC